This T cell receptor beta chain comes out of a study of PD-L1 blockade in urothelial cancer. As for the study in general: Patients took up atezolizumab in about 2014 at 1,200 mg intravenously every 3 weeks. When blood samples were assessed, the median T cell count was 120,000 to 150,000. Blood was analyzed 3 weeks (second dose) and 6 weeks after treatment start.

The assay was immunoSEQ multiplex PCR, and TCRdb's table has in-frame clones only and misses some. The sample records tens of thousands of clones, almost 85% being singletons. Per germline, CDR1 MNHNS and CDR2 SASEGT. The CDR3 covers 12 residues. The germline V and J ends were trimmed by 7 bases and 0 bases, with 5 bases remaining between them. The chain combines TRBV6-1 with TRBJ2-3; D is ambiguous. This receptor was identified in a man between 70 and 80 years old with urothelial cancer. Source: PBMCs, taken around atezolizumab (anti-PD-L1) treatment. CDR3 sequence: CASTISTDTQYF. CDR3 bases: TGTGCCAGCACAATTAGCACAGATACGCAGTATTTT.